Below are 28 T cell receptor beta chains sequenced from a single sample in a study of OX40 agonist ivuxolimab in advanced cancers. Library preparation was by the immunoSEQ multiplex PCR assay. The clones in this table, taken by TCRdb from immuneACCESS, are in-frame only. Not every clone is retained; where verified, under half of the shortfall comes from an unresolved V gene, and the cause of the rest is unknown. The sample contains 76,000 or so clones, 70% to 90% of them found a single time. The ten most abundant clones make up around 13% of the sample. The specimen was CD4+ or CD8+ T cells sorted from blood, collected in a trial of the OX40 agonist ivuxolimab. Receptors originate from an adult with an advanced solid tumor such as melanoma, head and neck, liver or kidney cancer.

This chain connects TRBV19 to TRBJ1-5; D is perhaps TRBD1 (5 bases). CDR1 and CDR2 from the germline V gene are LNHDA and SQIVND (reference sequence). The germline V and J ends were trimmed by 4 bases and 3 bases, with 10 bases remaining between them. CDR3 length equals 14 residues. The CDR3 region has the DNA TGTGCCAGTAGTAACCCAGGGAACAATCAGCCCCAGCATTTT. Its translation is CASSNPGNNQPQHF. Full variable domain (missing parts from reference TRBV19 and TRBJ1-5): DGGITQSPKYLFRKEGQNVTLSCEQNLNHDAMYWYRQDPGQGLRLIYYSQIVNDFQKGDIAEGYSVSREKKESFPLTVTSAQKNPTAFYLCASSNPGNNQPQHFGDGTRLSIL.

This clone showed up just once. The V call is TRBV7-9, the J call TRBJ1-4; TRBD1 aligns across 8 bases. The CDR3 consists of 14 residues. The V and J ends lost 5 bases and 8 bases, in that order; junction bases with no gene match: 7. Germline-derived CDR1 and CDR2 are SEHNR and FQNEAQ (reference sequence). CDR3 residues: CASSAGQGWEKLFF. Written as DNA, the CDR3 is TGTGCCAGCAGCGCAGGACAGGGTTGGGAAAAACTGTTTTTT.

The CDR3 is CASSQDRLAGVGEQFF. The CDR3 DNA follows: TGCGCCAGCAGCCAAGATAGACTAGCGGGAGTCGGTGAGCAGTTCTTC. The rearrangement uses TRBV4-1 and TRBJ2-1, with 12 bases aligning to TRBD2. V lost 0 bases, J lost 9 bases, and 6 bases stayed unmatched. Germline V gene sequence: CDR1 MGHRA, CDR2 YSYEKL. The CDR3 runs 16 residues.

The gene calls are TRBV11-3 and TRBJ1-1; D is uncertain. The CDR3 is 12 residues long. V lost 2 bases and J 2 bases, leaving 3 bases between the germline ends. Germline V lookup: CDR1 SGHNT, CDR2 YENEEA. CDR3 protein: CASSLTNTEAFF. CDR3 sequence (DNA): TGTGCCAGCAGCTTAACCAACACTGAAGCTTTCTTT.

The V gene is TRBV6-1, the J gene TRBJ2-2; TRBD2 aligns across 8 bases. CDR3 length: 15 residues. Trimming removed 4 bases from V and 6 bases from J; junction bases left unmatched: 7. From germline, CDR1 is MNHNS and CDR2 SASEGT. The DNA for the CDR3 is TGTGCCAGCAGTGTAATAGCGGGAATCGCCGGGGAGCTGTTTTTT. Its protein is CASSVIAGIAGELFF.

The J gene is TRBJ2-1, the V gene TRBV6-5; TRBD1 is a possible D gene (6 bases). This CDR3 is 13 amino acids long. Germline CDR1 is MNHEY and CDR2 is SVGAGI. Trimming left V 7 bases short and J 3 bases short, with 10 bases between. CDR3 in amino acids: CASKLDSYNEQFF. CDR3 nucleotide sequence: TGTGCCAGCAAATTGGACAGCTACAATGAGCAGTTCTTC.

The chain is built from TRBV2 and TRBJ1-4; D uncertain. V lost 5 bases and J 0 bases, leaving 10 bases between the germline ends. CDR3 length: 15 amino acids. Germline lookup yields CDR1 SNHLY and CDR2 FYNNEI. The CDR3 sequence is CASSLDGSTNEKLFF. DNA for the CDR3: TGTGCCAGCAGTTTGGACGGTTCAACTAATGAAAAACTGTTTTTT.

The chain uses TRBV10-3 and TRBJ2-3; 9 bases match TRBD2. J gave up 6 bases and V 0 bases, and 13 bases lay outside the gene matches. This CDR3 contains 18 residues. CDR1 and CDR2 (germline): ENHRY, SYGVKD. The CDR3 loop is CAISESGQRGALWDTQYF. The CDR3 DNA reads as TGTGCCATCAGTGAGTCCGGACAGCGGGGGGCATTGTGGGATACGCAGTATTTT.

The CDR3 is CASSQQGNEKLFF. Written as DNA, the CDR3 is TGTGCCAGCAGTCAACAGGGTAATGAAAAACTGTTTTTT. The chain recombines TRBV28 with TRBJ1-4; a weak D match, TRBD1 (6 bases). V dropped 5 bases and J dropped 4 bases, with 8 bases sitting between them. The germline V gene has CDR1 MDHEN and CDR2 SYDVKM. The CDR3 totals 13 residues.

The rearrangement uses TRBV29-1 and TRBJ1-1, with TRBD1 matching 7 bases. V was pared by 7 bases and J by 8 bases, with 4 bases of the junction left unmatched. The CDR3 runs to 10 residues. The germline CDR1 and CDR2 sequences are SQVTM and ANQGSEA. The DNA of the CDR3 is TGCAGCGCCCTACAGGGGGAAGCTTTCTTT. Translated, it gives CSALQGEAFF.

This clone was seen a few times. The chain has TRBV2 and TRBJ1-3; D not certain. V lost 9 bases to trimming and J lost 8 bases, with 17 bases between them. The CDR3 totals 13 residues. The V gene's germline CDR1 is SNHLY and CDR2 FYNNEI. The CDR3 sequence: CASIPLETDTIYF. The CDR3 coding sequence is TGTGCCAGTATTCCGTTGGAGACGGACACCATATATTTT.

The chain couples TRBV5-1 to TRBJ2-7; 7 nucleotides match TRBD1. Germline CDR1 SGHRS, CDR2 YFSETQ. CDR3 length: 14 residues. V lost 4 bases and J lost 3; bases outside the gene matches: 7. CDR3 sequence (DNA): TGCGCCAGCAGCCGCGACAGGGAGATCTACGAGCAGTACTTC. Protein: CASSRDREIYEQYF.

V and J are TRBV5-1 and TRBJ1-2, with 7 bases aligning to TRBD1. Germline-derived CDR1 and CDR2 are SGHRS and YFSETQ. This CDR3 has 14 residues. Germline trimming cut 4 bases from V and 4 bases from J; bases unmatched to any gene: 7. The CDR3 nucleotides are TGCGCCAGCAGCGGCGGGACAGTAGGCTATGGCTACACCTTC. Encoded protein: CASSGGTVGYGYTF.

This rearrangement joins TRBV4-1 to TRBJ2-7, with D hard to call. The CDR3 runs 14 residues. V was shortened by 2 bases and J by 3 bases, with 11 bases between the two germline ends. CDR1 is MGHRA and CDR2 is YSYEKL in the germline V gene. CDR3 loop: CASSQPGRSYEQYF. CDR3 nucleotides: TGCGCCAGCAGCCAACCAGGAAGAAGCTACGAGCAGTACTTC.

Regarding this clone: The junction and the germline gene differ at one end; a read error may be behind it. The chain uses TRBV28 and TRBJ2-5; 14 bases are a match to TRBD2. The V gene's germline CDR1 is MDHEN and CDR2 SYDVKM. This CDR3 contains 14 residues. CDR3 protein: CGAGTSGGQETQYF. CDR3 nucleotides: TGCGGGGCTGGGACTAGCGGGGGTCAGGAGACCCAGTACTTC.

J is TRBJ1-3 and V is TRBV10-1; 7 nucleotides agree with TRBD1. The CDR3 runs 19 residues. CDR1 is WNHNN and CDR2 is SYGVQD in the germline V gene (reference sequence). Losses at the gene ends were 5 bases for V and 0 bases for J; bases not matched to a gene: 16. The DNA for the CDR3 is TGCGCCAGCAGTCGGCCCCGGGGGACAGAGGTAGGCTCTGGAAACACCATATATTTT. As protein: CASSRPRGTEVGSGNTIYF.

The chain has TRBV11-2 and TRBJ2-2, with 11 bases aligning to TRBD1. The length of the CDR3 is 15 residues. Germline assignment: CDR1 SGHAT and CDR2 FQNNGV. Unmatched junction bases numbered 1, after V lost 5 bases and J lost 2 bases. CDR3 DNA sequence: TGTGCCAGCAGCCGGACAGGGGGCAACACCGGGGAGCTGTTTTTT. Encoded protein: CASSRTGGNTGELFF. The entire variable domain, with the rest obtained from reference TRBV11-2 and TRBJ2-2, is as follows: EAGVAQSPRYKIIEKRQSVAFWCNPISGHATLYWYQQILGQGPKLLIQFQNNGVVDDSQLPKDRFSAERLKGVDSTLKIQPAKLEDSAVYLCASSRTGGNTGELFFGEGSRLTVL.

The V call is TRBV4-1, the J call TRBJ1-2; 9 nucleotides line up with TRBD1. The CDR3 extends over 15 amino acids. Germline values: CDR1 MGHRA, CDR2 YSYEKL. With 8 bases clipped from V and 1 base from J, the junction kept 8 bases outside the gene matches. Here the CDR3 reads CASREGTGINYGYTF. CDR3 nucleotides: TGCGCCAGCCGGGAGGGGACAGGGATTAACTATGGCTACACCTTC.

This chain links TRBV9 with TRBJ2-1; D may correspond to TRBD1 or TRBD2 (5 bases each). Trimming took 0 bases from V and 9 from J, leaving 16 bases between them. The germline V gene encodes CDR1 SGDLS and CDR2 YYNGEE. The CDR3 contains 15 residues. The DNA for the CDR3 is TGTGCCAGCAGCGTAGGAGAGGGTCGGGGCTCTGAGCAGTTCTTC. Protein: CASSVGEGRGSEQFF. Using reference TRBV9 and TRBJ2-1 for the parts outside the CDR3, the full variable domain is DSGVTQTPKHLITATGQRVTLRCSPRSGDLSVYWYQQSLDQGLQFLIQYYNGEERAKGNILERFSAQQFPDLHSELNLSSLELGDSALYFCASSVGEGRGSEQFFGPGTRLTVL.

The chain has TRBV5-6 and TRBJ2-1; 7 bases map to TRBD2. The CDR3 length is 13 residues. The germline gives CDR1 SGHDT, CDR2 YYEEEE. V shed 2 bases, J shed 6 bases, and the junction held 2 bases outside the gene matches. The CDR3 sequence: CASSFGLVNEQFF. DNA of the CDR3: TGTGCCAGCAGCTTCGGACTAGTCAATGAGCAGTTCTTC.

The chain combines TRBV7-2 with TRBJ2-5; D is possibly TRBD2 (6 bases). The germline gives CDR1 SGHTA, CDR2 FQGNSA. This CDR3 has 12 residues. V lost 0 bases and J lost 7, with 6 bases in between. The CDR3 loop is CASSLAGGTQYF. In nucleotides, the CDR3 is TGTGCCAGCAGCTTAGCGGGGGGGACCCAGTACTTC.

CDR3 DNA sequence: TGTGCCAGCTCACCACGGGTGTCTGGGACTAGTGAAAACAATGAGCAGTTCTTC. It encodes CASSPRVSGTSENNEQFF. This chain joins TRBV18 and TRBJ2-1, with 8 bases matching TRBD2. The CDR3 runs to 18 residues. J was trimmed by 5 bases and V by 1 base; bases with no gene match: 13. Germline CDR1 reads KGHSH; CDR2 reads LQKENI.

A note on this clone: Germline is not matched at one junction end, which may reflect a read error. CDR3 residues: CASSSGTSGVYEQYF. The CDR3 DNA is TGTGCTAGCAGTTCCGGGACTAGCGGGGTCTACGAGCAGTACTTC. This chain joins TRBV7-7 and TRBJ2-7, with 13 nucleotides matching TRBD2. The V gene's germline CDR1 is SSHAT and CDR2 FNYEAQ (reference sequence). CDR3 length equals 15 residues.

This sequence joins TRBV10-3 and TRBJ2-3; TRBD1 is a possible D gene (7 bases). V shed 11 bases and J shed 1 base, with 13 bases lying between them. Germline V gene lookup returns CDR1 ENHRY and CDR2 SYGVKD. CDR3 length: 13 residues. DNA of the CDR3: TGTGCCTGCACCAGGGGGGGCACAGATACGCAGTATTTT. Protein product: CACTRGGTDTQYF.

The chain has TRBV5-1 and TRBJ2-1; D perhaps matches TRBD1 (6 bases). In germline, CDR1 is SGHRS, CDR2 YFSETQ. This CDR3 spans 16 amino acids. The germline V and J ends were trimmed by 0 bases and 2 bases, with 12 bases remaining between them. Written as DNA, the CDR3 is TGCGCCAGCAGCTTGGCGGCAGGGGTTACCTACAATGAGCAGTTCTTC. This sequence encodes CASSLAAGVTYNEQFF.

The chain links TRBV5-1 to TRBJ1-1, with D unclear. CDR1 is SGHRS and CDR2 is YFSETQ in the germline V gene. V gave up 5 bases and J gave up 1 base, with 9 bases separating them. This CDR3 has 13 amino acids. The CDR3 is CASRFTANTEAFF. For the CDR3, the DNA is TGCGCCAGCAGATTTACAGCGAACACTGAAGCTTTCTTT.

Only a few counts were recorded for this clone. The V gene is TRBV25-1, the J gene TRBJ1-2; D remains unclear. Per germline, CDR1 MGHDK and CDR2 SYGVNS. The V and J ends lost 5 bases and 2 bases respectively, with 9 bases between them. The CDR3 runs 13 residues. CDR3 in amino acids: CASSLGPNYGYTF. DNA of the CDR3: TGTGCCAGCAGTCTTGGGCCCAACTATGGCTACACCTTC.

The V gene is TRBV27, the J gene TRBJ2-1; 7 bases agree with TRBD2. Germline V lookup: CDR1 MNHEY, CDR2 SMNVEV (reference sequence). The junction had 3 bases not matched to a gene; V was cut back by 4 bases and J by 9 bases. The CDR3 sequence is 12 residues long. The CDR3 DNA reads as TGTGCCAGCAGTTATGCGGGAGCTGAGCAGTTCTTC. This codes for CASSYAGAEQFF.